This T cell receptor (beta chain) was sequenced for a study of shared clonotypes between healthy human individuals. Trimming pared 5 bases from V and 1 base from J, leaving 10 bases between. Germline loops: CDR1 SSHAT, CDR2 FNYEAQ (reference sequence). CDR3 size: 14 residues. Naive CD8 cells lacked CD45RO, underwent positive selection for CCR7 and left out terminally differentiated effector memory CD45RA+ cells. The authors distributed each subset's genomic DNA evenly over several immunoSEQ plates. The repertoire was sequenced with immunoSEQ multiplex PCR; TCRdb's copy has only in-frame clones and lacks some. The data show roughly 590,000 clones, with less than 97% seen just once and 0.085% to 0.11% held by the top ten.

Source material: naive CD8+ T cells sorted from blood. This TCR was recovered from a young woman in good health. The genes are TRBV7-7 and TRBJ2-3, with D possibly matching TRBD2 (6 bases). The CDR3 loop reads CASSPGTRTDTQYF. DNA of the CDR3: TGTGCCAGCAGCCCAGGGACTCGCACAGATACGCAGTATTTT.